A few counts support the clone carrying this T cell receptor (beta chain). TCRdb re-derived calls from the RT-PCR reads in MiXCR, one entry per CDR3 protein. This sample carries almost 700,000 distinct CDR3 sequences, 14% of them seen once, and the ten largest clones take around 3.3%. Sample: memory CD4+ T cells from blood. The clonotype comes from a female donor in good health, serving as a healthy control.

The CDR3 DNA reads as TGCAGCGTTGAAGAGCTGATGGGAGGAAACACCATATATTTT. Encoded protein: CSVEELMGGNTIYF. The chain joins TRBV29-1 to TRBJ1-3; unclear D gene. V was cut by 0 bases and J by 4 bases, with 10 bases left in between. The germline V gene encodes CDR1 SQVTM and CDR2 ANQGSEA. The CDR3 is 14 amino acids. Full variable domain (rest looked up from reference TRBV29-1 and TRBJ1-3): SAVISQKPSRDICQRGTSLTIQCQVDSQVTMMFWYRQQPGQSLTLIATANQGSEATYESGFVIDKFPISRPNLTFSTLTVSNMSPEDSSIYLCSVEELMGGNTIYFGEGSWLTVV.